This entry features one T cell receptor (beta chain) sequence. This sample is drawn from a study of blood T cell repertoires in COVID-19. At the level of the study: The analysed material was cDNA or gDNA that came from T cells, B-cell-depleted T cells, or PBMCs.

Trimming cost V 3 bases and J 5 bases, with 7 bases left between them. The CDR3 length is 13 residues. Data came from immunoSEQ multiplex PCR; TCRdb stores just in-frame clones and leaves some out. The repertoire has 17,000 or so clones, 75% to 90% of them found once; the top ten carry approximately 2.9%. The TCR comes from a human donor in a cohort sampled during active COVID-19. Sequencing was performed on peripheral blood. The V and J genes are TRBV12-3 or TRBV12-4 and TRBJ2-2; D perhaps matches TRBD2 (5 bases). The CDR3 region is CASSFGETGELFF. The CDR3 DNA is TGTGCCAGCAGTTTCGGGGAGACCGGGGAGCTGTTTTTT.